The 21 T cell receptor beta chains reported below all come from one sample, sequenced in a study of neurological immune-mediated disorders. MiXCR, run by TCRdb on the 5' RACE reads, gives a single entry per CDR3 protein. The table records tens of thousands of distinct CDR3 sequences, about 9.9% of them present only once. Source material: CD4+ T cells from blood. The receptors come from a woman in her 30s with HTLV-1-associated myelopathy (HAM/TSP).

This clonotype was counted at least ten times. V and J are TRBV6-1 and TRBJ2-3, with 12 bases that match TRBD2. The germline CDR1 and CDR2 sequences are MNHNS and SASEGT. This CDR3 is built from 15 residues. The ends lost 6 bases at V and 2 bases at J; junction bases unmatched: 3. CDR3 amino acids: CASRWTSGATDTQYF. The CDR3 coding sequence is TGTGCCAGCAGATGGACTAGCGGGGCCACAGATACGCAGTATTTT.

In its sample, this clonotype was seen a few times. V is TRBV5-1 and J is TRBJ1-1; TRBD1 is a possible D gene (6 bases). Germline-derived CDR1 and CDR2 are SGHRS and YFSETQ. The CDR3 is 13 amino acids. Trimming took 2 bases from V and 3 from J, leaving 8 bases between them. The CDR3 region has the DNA TGCGCCAGCAGCTTTCCAGGGGACACTGAAGCTTTCTTT. Its protein product is CASSFPGDTEAFF. Supplemented by reference TRBV5-1 and TRBJ1-1, the full variable domain reads KAGVTQTPRYLIKTRGQQVTLSCSPISGHRSVSWYQQTPGQGLQFLFEYFSETQRNKGNFPGRFSGRQFSNSRSEMNVSTLELGDSALYLCASSFPGDTEAFFGQGTRLTVV.

This clonotype was recorded many times. The chain recombines TRBV2 with TRBJ1-4; D may be TRBD1 (5 bases). V was clipped by 11 bases and J by 7 bases, with 20 bases between them. CDR1 is SNHLY, CDR2 FYNNEI, per germline. This CDR3 region has 14 residues. The CDR3 loop reads CAGAQVPLGEKLFF. The CDR3, as DNA: TGTGCCGGTGCACAGGTCCCCCTAGGTGAAAAACTGTTTTTT. The variable domain in full, with the rest retrieved from reference TRBV2 and TRBJ1-4, is EPEVTQTPSHQVTQMGQEVILRCVPISNHLYFYWYRQILGQKVEFLVSFYNNEISEKSEIFDDQFSVERPDGSNFTLKIRSTKLEDSAMYFCAGAQVPLGEKLFFGSGTQLSVL.

This clonotype was seen repeatedly, ten times or more. V is TRBV7-2 and J is TRBJ1-2; D remains unclear. This CDR3 comprises 15 residues. The V end was cut by 5 bases, the J end by 5 bases, with 18 bases between. Looked up from germline, CDR1 is SGHTA and CDR2 is FQGNSA. Here the CDR3 DNA reads TGTGCCAGCAGCCTATCGGAGAGCGGACGTTATGGCTACACCTTC. Encoded protein: CASSLSESGRYGYTF. Using reference TRBV7-2 and TRBJ1-2 for the parts outside the CDR3, the full variable domain is GAGVSQSPSNKVTEKGKDVELRCDPISGHTALYWYRQSLGQGLEFLIYFQGNSAPDKSGLPSDRFSAERTGGSVSTLTIQRTQQEDSAVYLCASSLSESGRYGYTFGSGTRLTVV.

This clonotype was observed many times. The rearrangement links TRBV18 to TRBJ2-1, with 8 bases that match TRBD2. From germline, CDR1 is KGHSH and CDR2 LQKENI. With 3 bases clipped from V and 4 bases from J, the junction kept 5 bases outside the gene matches. This CDR3 spans 15 amino acids. Here the CDR3 DNA reads TGTGCCAGCTCACCCAACTCGGGGGGGTACAATGAGCAGTTCTTC. This translates into CASSPNSGGYNEQFF.

Many counts were recorded for this clonotype. The CDR3 loop reads CASSLYQGANTEAFF. Written as DNA, the CDR3 is TGTGCCAGCAGCTTATATCAGGGGGCGAACACTGAAGCTTTCTTT. The rearrangement links TRBV5-5 to TRBJ1-1, with 8 bases aligning to TRBD1. Germline-derived CDR1 and CDR2 are SGHKS and YYEKEE (reference sequence). V shed 2 bases and J 1 base; nucleotides not matched to a gene: 4. CDR3 length: 15 residues.

This clonotype showed up many times. The chain carries TRBV20-1 and TRBJ1-6; D may be TRBD1 (5 bases). Trimming pared 7 bases from V and 6 bases from J, leaving 13 bases between. Per germline, CDR1 DFQATT and CDR2 SNEGSKA (reference sequence). This CDR3 spans 13 amino acids. CDR3 DNA: TGCAGTGTGACCGGGGCAGCTAATTCACCCCTCCACTTT. Translation: CSVTGAANSPLHF.

This clonotype was counted ten times or more. This chain connects TRBV5-5 to TRBJ1-5; D remains unclear. Per germline, CDR1 SGHKS and CDR2 YYEKEE (reference sequence). V lost 1 base, J lost 0 bases, and 14 bases lay in between. This CDR3 has 17 amino acids. The CDR3 reads CASSLNWEWTSNQPQHF. The DNA of the CDR3 is TGTGCCAGCAGCTTGAATTGGGAATGGACTAGCAATCAGCCCCAGCATTTT.

This clonotype was seen many times. The chain links TRBV7-9 to TRBJ1-1; D is possibly TRBD1 (5 bases). CDR3 size: 16 residues. CDR1 is SEHNR, CDR2 FQNEAQ, per germline (reference sequence). Trimming took off 5 bases at V and 2 bases at J, with 18 bases between the two ends. Here the CDR3 DNA reads TGTGCCAGCAGCCCACCCCGGGGGGGAGCCAACACTGAAGCTTTCTTT. Its protein product is CASSPPRGGANTEAFF.

This clonotype was seen repeatedly, ten times or more. The chain combines TRBV24-1 with TRBJ1-2, with TRBD1 identical over 9 bases. CDR1 KGHDR and CDR2 SFDVKD come from the germline V gene. The CDR3 contains 16 residues. V lost 4 bases and J lost 7; bases outside the gene matches: 12. CDR3 coding DNA: TGTGCCACCAGTGACGGCCGGGACAGGGATCTCGGTGGCTACACCTTC. Its translation: CATSDGRDRDLGGYTF.

This clonotype occurred many times. V usage is TRBV3-1 and J usage is TRBJ1-1, with unresolved D. The CDR3 consists of 11 residues. CDR1 and CDR2 from the germline V gene are LGHDT and YNNKEL (reference sequence). Trimming pared 2 bases from V and 8 bases from J, leaving 6 bases between. The CDR3: CASSQQWEAFF. In DNA form, the CDR3 reads TGTGCCAGCAGCCAACAGTGGGAAGCTTTCTTT.

This clonotype was observed many times. The rearrangement joins TRBV10-2 to TRBJ2-3; D gene ambiguous. Trimming removed 5 bases at V and 2 bases at J, with 11 bases between. The CDR3 covers 14 residues. Germline CDR1 WSHSY, CDR2 SAAADI. The DNA of the CDR3 is TGCGCCAGCAGTCCGTTCAGAAACACAGATACGCAGTATTTT. It is translated as CASSPFRNTDTQYF.

In this sample, this clonotype turned up many times. This chain connects TRBV7-2 to TRBJ2-2; D is uncertain. This CDR3 is 14 amino acids long. Germline CDR1 SGHTA, CDR2 FQGNSA. V was trimmed by 6 bases and J by 4 bases, leaving 12 bases between them. In DNA, the CDR3 is TGTGCCAGCAGACCCTCCCCCAGCACCGGGGAGCTGTTTTTT. Translated: CASRPSPSTGELFF.

Many counts were recorded for this clonotype. The chain combines TRBV6-1 with TRBJ1-1; D is undetermined. The CDR3 covers 15 residues. Germline lookup yields CDR1 MNHNS and CDR2 SASEGT. V lost 7 bases and J 3 bases, leaving 18 bases between the germline ends. In DNA form, the CDR3 reads TGTGCCAGCACCGTGTCGGCCCCCGTCTACACTGAAGCTTTCTTT. Amino acids: CASTVSAPVYTEAFF.

This clonotype has at least ten counts. The gene calls are TRBV5-8 and TRBJ2-1; 9 bases map to TRBD1. Germline CDR1 is SGHTS and CDR2 is YDEGEE. The CDR3 sequence is 17 residues long. V shed 0 bases and J 8 bases; nucleotides not matched to a gene: 12. The CDR3 spells CASSLAVHRGRGDEQFF. CDR3 nucleotide sequence: TGTGCCAGCAGCTTGGCCGTGCACAGGGGGCGTGGAGATGAGCAGTTCTTC.

In this sample, this clonotype turned up many times. V and J are TRBV20-1 and TRBJ1-4, with D hard to call. Germline CDR1 and CDR2: DFQATT and SNEGSKA (reference sequence). This CDR3 contains 13 residues. The V end was cut by 0 bases, the J end by 8 bases, with 10 bases between. Written as DNA, the CDR3 is TGCAGTGCTAGAGACAGTTTCGGCGAAAAACTGTTTTTT. Protein product: CSARDSFGEKLFF.

This clonotype was seen ten or more times. The chain carries TRBV27 and TRBJ1-2; D unresolved. CDR1 is MNHEY and CDR2 is SMNVEV in the germline V gene (reference sequence). V was clipped by 2 bases and J by 2 bases, with 6 bases between them. CDR3 length: 13 residues. CDR3 DNA sequence: TGTGCCAGCAGTTTACACGGAAACTATGGCTACACCTTC. Translation gives CASSLHGNYGYTF.

This clonotype was observed at least ten times. This sequence joins TRBV6-6 and TRBJ2-7; D ambiguous. The CDR3 runs to 15 residues. Trimming stripped 2 bases from V and 5 bases from J, with 16 bases between. Germline V gene data show CDR1 as MNHNY and CDR2 as SVGAGI (reference sequence). The CDR3 spells CASSYAGVDGNEQYF. CDR3 bases: TGTGCCAGCAGTTACGCCGGTGTAGATGGAAACGAGCAGTACTTC.

This clonotype has a count of ten or more. The chain has TRBV5-1 and TRBJ2-1; D not certain. Germline loops: CDR1 SGHRS, CDR2 YFSETQ. Between the trimmed V and J ends, which lost 4 bases and 9 bases, there was a span of 20 bases. The CDR3 is 15 amino acids. CDR3 DNA sequence: TGCGCCAGCAGCCCCGTAGGTTCGGGTACGAGTGAGCAGTTCTTC. The encoded protein is CASSPVGSGTSEQFF.

This clonotype occurred many times. This rearrangement joins TRBV5-1 to TRBJ2-1; 7 nucleotides line up with TRBD2. After removal of 4 bases from V and 9 bases from J, the junction contained 13 bases not matched to a gene. This CDR3 has 15 residues. The germline V gene has CDR1 SGHRS and CDR2 YFSETQ. DNA of the CDR3: TGCGCCAGCAGCGGCTTGGGAGGGGTTAAGAGTGAGCAGTTCTTC. Translated: CASSGLGGVKSEQFF.

This clonotype was detected many times. The chain carries TRBV7-2 and TRBJ2-7; no reliable D call. Trimming removed 3 bases at V and 4 bases at J, with 13 bases between. From germline, CDR1 is SGHTA and CDR2 FQGNSA. This CDR3 region has 14 residues. This chain's CDR3 is CASSFGPGQYEQYF. CDR3 DNA sequence: TGTGCCAGCAGCTTTGGACCCGGCCAGTACGAGCAGTACTTC.